Presented here are 29 T cell receptor beta chains from one specimen sequenced in a study of T cell responses to AZD1222 COVID-19 vaccine. TCRdb's table, derived via immunoSEQ multiplex PCR, lists solely in-frame clones and lacks some. The sample shows 100,000 or so clones, around 90% of them seen only once. The sample here was peripheral blood, taken on day 0 of AZD1222 vaccination. These receptors all stem from an adult in good health.

This clone was counted a single time. The rearrangement uses TRBV19 and TRBJ2-5; D is unresolved. Per germline, CDR1 LNHDA and CDR2 SQIVND (reference sequence). The CDR3 is made up of 15 amino acids. With 4 bases removed from V and 0 bases from J, the gap between germline ends came to 12 bases. The chain's CDR3 is CASSTLPRYQETQYF. CDR3 DNA: TGTGCCAGTAGTACCTTGCCCCGGTACCAAGAGACCCAGTACTTC.

This chain uses TRBV6-5 with TRBJ1-4; no definite D call. V dropped 10 bases and J dropped 7 bases, with 16 bases sitting between them. CDR1 is MNHEY and CDR2 is SVGAGI in the germline V gene. The CDR3 is made up of 13 amino acids. The chain's CDR3 is CATHRALGEKLFF. The CDR3 region has the DNA TGTGCCACTCACAGAGCCCTTGGTGAAAAACTGTTTTTT.

The chain carries TRBV4-1 and TRBJ1-4, with D unresolved. The CDR3 covers 15 residues. Germline V gene lookup returns CDR1 MGHRA and CDR2 YSYEKL. Trimming removed 0 bases from V and 5 bases from J, with 10 bases in between. CDR3 DNA sequence: TGCGCCAGCAGCCAAGATTGGCGGGAAAATGAAAAACTGTTTTTT. It translates to CASSQDWRENEKLFF.

The J gene is TRBJ2-4, the V gene TRBV20-1, with D maybe TRBD2 (5 bases). Germline-derived CDR1 and CDR2 are DFQATT and SNEGSKA (reference sequence). The CDR3 consists of 13 residues. V was shortened by 3 bases and J by 6 bases, with 12 bases between the two germline ends. DNA for the CDR3: TGCAGTGCTAGTACGGGAACCAGAAACATTCAGTACTTC. Encoded protein: CSASTGTRNIQYF.

This clone was counted between two and nine times. V gene TRBV30 combines with J gene TRBJ1-6; D is uncertain. This CDR3 is built from 15 residues. CDR1 and CDR2 from the germline V gene are GTSNPN and SVGIG (reference sequence). The V and J ends lost 0 bases and 5 bases respectively, with 11 bases between them. The CDR3 region has the DNA TGTGCCTGGAGTGTTTTGAGGGAGGATAATTCACCCCTCCACTTT. This sequence encodes CAWSVLREDNSPLHF. The full variable domain, rest sourced from reference TRBV30 and TRBJ1-6, is SQTIHQWPATLVQPVGSPLSLECTVEGTSNPNLYWYRQAAGRGLQLLFYSVGIGQISSEVPQNLSASRPQDRQFILSSKKLLLSDSGFYLCAWSVLREDNSPLHFGNGTRLTVT.

The chain recombines TRBV6-1 with TRBJ2-3; no firm D call. V lost 3 bases and J 0 bases, leaving 16 bases between the germline ends. The CDR3 runs 17 residues. Germline values: CDR1 MNHNS, CDR2 SASEGT. Written as DNA, the CDR3 is TGTGCCAGCAGTGAGGCGCAGATCTATCCTAGCACAGATACGCAGTATTTT. It codes for CASSEAQIYPSTDTQYF.

This chain links TRBV7-3 with TRBJ2-5; weak D call: TRBD2 (5 bases). V gave up 2 bases and J gave up 2 bases, with 15 bases separating them. The CDR3 has 16 residues. Germline V gene data show CDR1 as SGHTA and CDR2 as FQGTGA. The CDR3: CASSLSPSGSQETQYF. CDR3 nucleotides: TGTGCCAGCAGCTTATCCCCATCGGGATCTCAAGAGACCCAGTACTTC.

The chain joins TRBV9 to TRBJ2-7, with D unclear. Trimming pared 2 bases from V and 1 base from J, leaving 7 bases between. Germline CDR1 SGDLS, CDR2 YYNGEE. The length of the CDR3 is 13 residues. The CDR3 nucleotides read TGTGCCAGCAGCGTGGGCGGTTCCTACGAGCAGTACTTC. Protein: CASSVGGSYEQYF.

The CDR3 reads CASSLGPGQSSYNSPLHF. The CDR3 coding sequence is TGTGCCAGCAGCCTCGGTCCGGGACAGAGCTCCTATAATTCACCCCTCCACTTT. The J gene is TRBJ1-6, the V gene TRBV7-6; the match to TRBD1 covers 7 bases. CDR3 length: 18 residues. Unmatched junction bases numbered 10, after V lost 5 bases and J lost 0 bases. Looked up from germline, CDR1 is SGHVS and CDR2 is FNYEAQ.

V and J are TRBV12-3 or TRBV12-4 and TRBJ2-5, with no clear D. V lost 2 bases to trimming and J lost 5 bases, with 6 bases between them. The CDR3 loop spans 12 amino acids. The CDR3 region is CASSLTSETQYF. CDR3 in DNA: TGTGCCAGCAGTTTAACGAGCGAGACCCAGTACTTC.

The CDR3 DNA is TGTGCCAGCAGCCCCCTGACTAGCGGATACAATGAGCAGTTCTTC. Protein product: CASSPLTSGYNEQFF. The chain combines TRBV4-2 with TRBJ2-1, with TRBD2 matching 9 bases. V lost 4 bases to trimming and J lost 4 bases; unmatched junction nucleotides: 5. The CDR3 consists of 15 residues. Germline CDR1 LGHNA, CDR2 YNFKEQ.

The sample holds one count of this clone. The chain links TRBV24-1 to TRBJ2-5; D gene ambiguous. Germline V gene data show CDR1 as KGHDR and CDR2 as SFDVKD. The CDR3 is 15 amino acids. Trimming removed 9 bases at V and 2 bases at J, with 18 bases between. The CDR3 reads CATSFGRQEQETQYF. In nucleotides, the CDR3 is TGTGCCACCTCCTTCGGACGTCAGGAACAAGAGACCCAGTACTTC.

The chain recombines TRBV10-2 with TRBJ2-7; D unresolved. Germline values: CDR1 WSHSY, CDR2 SAAADI. The ends were cut back, 1 base at V and 2 bases at J, with 12 bases in the middle. This CDR3 has 15 amino acids. CDR3 bases: TGCGCCAGCAGTGAGTGGGCGAGAGAACCCTACGAGCAGTACTTC. Amino acid sequence: CASSEWAREPYEQYF.

The gene calls are TRBV7-2 and TRBJ2-1; the match to TRBD2 covers 7 bases. Germline CDR1 and CDR2: SGHTA and FQGNSA. This CDR3 has 18 residues. Unmatched junction bases numbered 13, after V lost 1 base and J lost 4 bases. CDR3 sequence: CASSLDTQTSWGYNEQFF. The CDR3 DNA reads TGTGCCAGCAGCTTAGACACCCAGACTAGCTGGGGTTACAATGAGCAGTTCTTC.

The chain couples TRBV6-1 to TRBJ2-7; D unclear. This CDR3 region has 11 residues. Germline V gene lookup returns CDR1 MNHNS and CDR2 SASEGT. The V gene lost 2 bases and the J gene lost 6 bases, with 5 bases spanning the gap. Here the CDR3 reads CASSELFEQYF. CDR3 coding DNA: TGTGCCAGCAGTGAATTGTTCGAGCAGTACTTC.

This chain joins TRBV4-2 and TRBJ1-4, with TRBD1 matching 9 bases. After removal of 6 bases from V and 4 bases from J, the junction contained 3 bases not matched to a gene. The germline V gene has CDR1 LGHNA and CDR2 YNFKEQ. This CDR3 region has 14 residues. The CDR3 sequence is CASSPGQGNEKLFF. The CDR3 nucleotides are TGTGCCAGCAGTCCGGGACAGGGTAATGAAAAACTGTTTTTT.

The gene calls are TRBV29-1 and TRBJ1-2, with D possibly TRBD1 on 5 matching bases. CDR3 length: 16 residues. Trimming stripped 6 bases from V and 2 bases from J, with 22 bases between. Germline V gene sequence: CDR1 SQVTM, CDR2 ANQGSEA. The CDR3 reads CSVEGLKTANNYGYTF. The CDR3 nucleotides are TGCAGCGTGGAGGGACTTAAGACAGCAAACAACTATGGCTACACCTTC.

The chain uses TRBV24-1 and TRBJ2-7; D possibly uses TRBD1 or TRBD2 (5 bases each). This CDR3 spans 11 amino acids. The germline gives CDR1 KGHDR, CDR2 SFDVKD. V lost 5 bases and J lost 5, with 6 bases in between. The CDR3 loop reads CATSVGDEQYF. The CDR3 coding sequence is TGTGCCACCAGTGTGGGGGACGAGCAGTACTTC.

The rearrangement links TRBV12-5 to TRBJ2-2; the match to TRBD2 covers 8 bases. Germline V CDR1 and CDR2: LGHNT, FRNRAP. The length of the CDR3 is 16 residues. J gave up 3 bases and V 3 bases, and 6 bases lay outside the gene matches. This chain's CDR3 is CASGLGAGVDTGELFF. CDR3 nucleotide sequence: TGTGCTAGTGGTTTAGGAGCGGGAGTGGACACCGGGGAGCTGTTTTTT.

The genes are TRBV7-2 and TRBJ2-7; D is possibly TRBD2 (5 bases). The CDR3 runs to 13 residues. The germline V and J ends were trimmed by 7 bases and 1 base, with 11 bases remaining between them. Germline CDR1 is SGHTA and CDR2 is FQGNSA. The CDR3 loop reads CASKNGDSYEQYF. The CDR3 bases are TGTGCCAGCAAGAACGGGGATTCCTACGAGCAGTACTTC.

The chain links TRBV19 to TRBJ2-5; possibly TRBD1 for D (7 bases). This CDR3 has 17 residues. Trimming left V 5 bases short and J 2 bases short, with 21 bases between. The V gene's germline CDR1 is LNHDA and CDR2 SQIVND (reference sequence). The chain's CDR3 is CASSPNGLRGQQETQYF. CDR3 in DNA: TGTGCCAGTAGTCCTAACGGACTAAGGGGACAGCAAGAGACCCAGTACTTC.

This chain links TRBV5-8 with TRBJ1-5; weak D call: TRBD1 (5 bases). CDR1 and CDR2 from the germline V gene are SGHTS and YDEGEE. Between the trimmed V and J ends, which lost 7 bases and 4 bases, there was a span of 18 bases. This CDR3 is built from 15 residues. This CDR3 reads CASQGYGGRNQPQHF. The DNA of the CDR3 is TGTGCCAGCCAGGGTTACGGGGGAAGGAATCAGCCCCAGCATTTT.

The chain recombines TRBV27 with TRBJ1-1; D remains unclear. The CDR3 is 17 residues long. The V end was cut by 0 bases, the J end by 2 bases, with 16 bases between. Germline V gene lookup returns CDR1 MNHEY and CDR2 SMNVEV (reference sequence). CDR3 sequence (DNA): TGTGCCAGCAGTTTATCCCCCCGACTGGTCCCTAACACTGAAGCTTTCTTT. Protein: CASSLSPRLVPNTEAFF.

V and J are TRBV2 and TRBJ2-1; weak D call: TRBD2 (5 bases). The V and J ends lost 7 bases and 6 bases respectively, with 16 bases between them. Germline V gives CDR1 SNHLY, CDR2 FYNNEI. The CDR3 spans 14 residues. The CDR3, as DNA: TGTGCCAGCACTCTAGAAGGAGGCGGCAATGAGCAGTTCTTC. It is translated as CASTLEGGGNEQFF.

This chain links TRBV6-5 with TRBJ2-3; 8 bases are a match to TRBD2. Trimming took 7 bases from V and 2 from J; bases not matched to a gene: 5. The germline gives CDR1 MNHEY, CDR2 SVGAGI. This CDR3 has 14 residues. The CDR3, as DNA: TGTGCCAGCACCCTTAGCGGGACCACAGATACGCAGTATTTT. Amino acid sequence: CASTLSGTTDTQYF.

The chain links TRBV10-3 to TRBJ2-7; TRBD1 matches 9 bases. Per the germline V gene, CDR1 is ENHRY and CDR2 is SYGVKD. The CDR3 is 15 amino acids. J was trimmed by 6 bases and V by 3 bases; bases with no gene match: 9. As DNA, the CDR3 is TGTGCCATCAGTGACTCACAGGGGGCCAGGGTCGAGCAGTACTTC. This gives the protein CAISDSQGARVEQYF.

This chain links TRBV14 with TRBJ2-7, with 7 bases matching TRBD1. The germline V gene encodes CDR1 SGHDN and CDR2 FVKESK. The J segment lost 6 bases and the V segment lost 4 bases, leaving 6 bases of the junction unmatched. CDR3 size: 13 residues. Here the CDR3 reads CASSRQQGSEQYF. The CDR3 coding sequence is TGTGCCAGCAGCCGCCAACAGGGGAGCGAGCAGTACTTC.

V and J are TRBV5-1 and TRBJ2-2, with 7 bases fitting TRBD2. Trimming cost V 0 bases and J 6 bases; bases outside gene matches: 8. The CDR3 extends over 16 amino acids. Germline loops: CDR1 SGHRS, CDR2 YFSETQ. The CDR3 sequence: CASSLAAGAAAGELFF. CDR3 DNA sequence: TGCGCCAGCAGCTTGGCGGCGGGAGCGGCGGCCGGGGAGCTGTTTTTT.

The genes are TRBV27 and TRBJ1-6; D perhaps matches TRBD1 (6 bases). The V and J ends lost 3 bases and 7 bases respectively, with 7 bases between them. The germline V gene has CDR1 MNHEY and CDR2 SMNVEV (reference sequence). The CDR3 has 13 residues. In DNA, the CDR3 is TGTGCCAGCAGTTTGGGGGCCAATTCACCCCTCCACTTT. Its translation: CASSLGANSPLHF.